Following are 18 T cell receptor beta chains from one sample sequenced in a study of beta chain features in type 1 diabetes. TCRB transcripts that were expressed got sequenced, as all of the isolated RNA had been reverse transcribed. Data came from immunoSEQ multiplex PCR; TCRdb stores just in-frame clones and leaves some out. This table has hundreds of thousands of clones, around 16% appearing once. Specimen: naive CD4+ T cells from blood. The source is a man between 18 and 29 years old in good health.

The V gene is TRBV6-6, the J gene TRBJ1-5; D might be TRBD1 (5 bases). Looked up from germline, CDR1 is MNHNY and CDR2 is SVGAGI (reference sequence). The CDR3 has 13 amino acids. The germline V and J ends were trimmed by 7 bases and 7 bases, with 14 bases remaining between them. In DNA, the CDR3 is TGTGCCAGCATTGGGGGTAGTGGACAGCCCCAGCATTTT. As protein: CASIGGSGQPQHF.

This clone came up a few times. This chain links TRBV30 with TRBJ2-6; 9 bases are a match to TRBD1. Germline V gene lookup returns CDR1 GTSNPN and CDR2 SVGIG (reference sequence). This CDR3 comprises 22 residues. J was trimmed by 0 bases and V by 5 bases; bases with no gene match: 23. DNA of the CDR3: TGTGCCTGGGAACACCCCGGAGGTATTCGGGACAGGGCTTACTCTGGGGCCAACGTCCTGACTTTC. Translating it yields CAWEHPGGIRDRAYSGANVLTF.

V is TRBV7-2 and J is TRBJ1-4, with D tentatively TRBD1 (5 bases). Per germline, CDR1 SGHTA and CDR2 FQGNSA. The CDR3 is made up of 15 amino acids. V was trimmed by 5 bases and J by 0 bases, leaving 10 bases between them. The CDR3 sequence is CASSPGAATNEKLFF. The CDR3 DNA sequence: TGTGCCAGCAGCCCCGGGGCAGCAACTAATGAAAAACTGTTTTTT.

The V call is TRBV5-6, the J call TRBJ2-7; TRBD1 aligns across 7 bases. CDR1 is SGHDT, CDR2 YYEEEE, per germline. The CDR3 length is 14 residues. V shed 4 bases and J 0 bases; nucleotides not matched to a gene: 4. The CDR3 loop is CASSPWDSSYEQYF. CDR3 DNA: TGTGCCAGCAGCCCCTGGGACAGCTCCTACGAGCAGTACTTC.

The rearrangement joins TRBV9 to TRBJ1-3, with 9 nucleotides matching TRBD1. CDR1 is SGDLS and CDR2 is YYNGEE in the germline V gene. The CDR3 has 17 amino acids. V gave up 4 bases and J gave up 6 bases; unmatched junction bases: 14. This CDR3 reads CASSNPGQGSLQNTIYF. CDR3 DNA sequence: TGTGCCAGCAGCAACCCGGGACAGGGCAGTCTCCAAAACACCATATATTTT. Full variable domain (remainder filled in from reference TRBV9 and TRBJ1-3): DSGVTQTPKHLITATGQRVTLRCSPRSGDLSVYWYQQSLDQGLQFLIQYYNGEERAKGNILERFSAQQFPDLHSELNLSSLELGDSALYFCASSNPGQGSLQNTIYFGEGSWLTVV.

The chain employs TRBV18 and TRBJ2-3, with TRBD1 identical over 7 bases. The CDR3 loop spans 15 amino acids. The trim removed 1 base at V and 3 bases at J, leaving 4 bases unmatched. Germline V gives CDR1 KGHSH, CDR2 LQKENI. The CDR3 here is CASSPRDRGTDTQYF. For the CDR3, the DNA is TGTGCCAGCTCACCACGGGACAGAGGAACAGATACGCAGTATTTT.

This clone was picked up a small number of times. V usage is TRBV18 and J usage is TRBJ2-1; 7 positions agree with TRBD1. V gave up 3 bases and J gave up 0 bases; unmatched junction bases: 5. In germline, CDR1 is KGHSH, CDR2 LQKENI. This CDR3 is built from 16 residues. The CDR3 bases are TGTGCCAGCTCACCGGGGAACAGGGGCTCCTACAATGAGCAGTTCTTC. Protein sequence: CASSPGNRGSYNEQFF.

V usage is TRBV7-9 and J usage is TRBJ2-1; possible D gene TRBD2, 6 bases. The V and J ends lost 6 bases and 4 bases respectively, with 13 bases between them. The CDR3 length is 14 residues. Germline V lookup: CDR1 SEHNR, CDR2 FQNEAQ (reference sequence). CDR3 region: CASRRTTEYNEQFF. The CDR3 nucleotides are TGTGCCAGCAGACGGACTACCGAATACAATGAGCAGTTCTTC.

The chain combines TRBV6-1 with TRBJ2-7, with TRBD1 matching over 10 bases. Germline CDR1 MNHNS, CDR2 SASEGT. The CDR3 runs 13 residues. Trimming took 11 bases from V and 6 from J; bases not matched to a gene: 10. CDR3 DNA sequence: TGTGCCGCCCGGGACAGGGGATTTAGCGAGCAGTACTTC. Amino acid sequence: CAARDRGFSEQYF.

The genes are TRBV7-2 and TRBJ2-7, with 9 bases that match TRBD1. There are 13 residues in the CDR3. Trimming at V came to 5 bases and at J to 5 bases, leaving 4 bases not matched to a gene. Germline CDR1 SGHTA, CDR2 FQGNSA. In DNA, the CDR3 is TGTGCCAGCAGCGTGGACAGGGGAGACGAGCAGTACTTC. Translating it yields CASSVDRGDEQYF.

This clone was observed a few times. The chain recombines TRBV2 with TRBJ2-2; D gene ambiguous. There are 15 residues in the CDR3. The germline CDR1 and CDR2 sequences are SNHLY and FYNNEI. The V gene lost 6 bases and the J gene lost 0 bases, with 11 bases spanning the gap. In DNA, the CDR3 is TGTGCCAGCAGGGAAAGTGTAACGAACACCGGGGAGCTGTTTTTT. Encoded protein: CASRESVTNTGELFF.

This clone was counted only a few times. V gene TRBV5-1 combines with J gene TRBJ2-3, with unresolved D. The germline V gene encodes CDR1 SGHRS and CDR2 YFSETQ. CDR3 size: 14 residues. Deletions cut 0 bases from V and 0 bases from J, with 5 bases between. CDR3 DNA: TGCGCCAGCAGCTTGGCCAAGAGCACAGATACGCAGTATTTT. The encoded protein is CASSLAKSTDTQYF.

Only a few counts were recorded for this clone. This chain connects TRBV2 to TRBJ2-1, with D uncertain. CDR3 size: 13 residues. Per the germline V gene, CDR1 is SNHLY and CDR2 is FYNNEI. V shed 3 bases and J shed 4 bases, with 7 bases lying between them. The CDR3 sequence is CASSDIGYNEQFF. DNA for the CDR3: TGTGCCAGCAGTGATATCGGTTACAATGAGCAGTTCTTC.

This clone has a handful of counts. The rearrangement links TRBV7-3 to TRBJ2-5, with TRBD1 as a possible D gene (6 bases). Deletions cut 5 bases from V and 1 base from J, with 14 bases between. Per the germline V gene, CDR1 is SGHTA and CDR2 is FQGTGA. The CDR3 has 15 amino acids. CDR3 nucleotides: TGTGCCAGCAGCGTCCTTCGGGACACCCAAGAGACCCAGTACTTC. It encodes CASSVLRDTQETQYF.

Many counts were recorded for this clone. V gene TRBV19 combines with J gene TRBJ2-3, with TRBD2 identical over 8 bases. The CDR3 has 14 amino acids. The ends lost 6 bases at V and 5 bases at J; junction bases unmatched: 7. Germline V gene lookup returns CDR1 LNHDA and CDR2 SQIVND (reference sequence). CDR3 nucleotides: TGTGCCAGTAGAAACAGCGGGGGAAAAGATACGCAGTATTTT. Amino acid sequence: CASRNSGGKDTQYF.

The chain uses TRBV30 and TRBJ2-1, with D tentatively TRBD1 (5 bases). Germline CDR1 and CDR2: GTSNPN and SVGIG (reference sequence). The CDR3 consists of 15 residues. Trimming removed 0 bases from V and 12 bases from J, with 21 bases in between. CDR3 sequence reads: CAWSVKAGRGSGQFF. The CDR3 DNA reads TGTGCCTGGAGTGTTAAGGCCGGAAGGGGCTCGGGGCAGTTCTTC.

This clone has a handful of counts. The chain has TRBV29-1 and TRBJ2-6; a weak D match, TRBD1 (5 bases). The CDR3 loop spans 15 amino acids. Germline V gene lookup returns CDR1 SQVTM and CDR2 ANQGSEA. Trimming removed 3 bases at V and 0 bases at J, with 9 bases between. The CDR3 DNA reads TGCAGCGTTGATGAAGGGGCCTCTGGGGCCAACGTCCTGACTTTC. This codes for CSVDEGASGANVLTF.

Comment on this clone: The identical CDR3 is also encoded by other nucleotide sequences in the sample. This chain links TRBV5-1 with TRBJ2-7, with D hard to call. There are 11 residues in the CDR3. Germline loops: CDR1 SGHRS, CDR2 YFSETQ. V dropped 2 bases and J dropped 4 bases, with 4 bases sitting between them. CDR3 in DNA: TGCGCCAGCAGCTTTGGGTACGAGCAGTACTTC. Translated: CASSFGYEQYF.